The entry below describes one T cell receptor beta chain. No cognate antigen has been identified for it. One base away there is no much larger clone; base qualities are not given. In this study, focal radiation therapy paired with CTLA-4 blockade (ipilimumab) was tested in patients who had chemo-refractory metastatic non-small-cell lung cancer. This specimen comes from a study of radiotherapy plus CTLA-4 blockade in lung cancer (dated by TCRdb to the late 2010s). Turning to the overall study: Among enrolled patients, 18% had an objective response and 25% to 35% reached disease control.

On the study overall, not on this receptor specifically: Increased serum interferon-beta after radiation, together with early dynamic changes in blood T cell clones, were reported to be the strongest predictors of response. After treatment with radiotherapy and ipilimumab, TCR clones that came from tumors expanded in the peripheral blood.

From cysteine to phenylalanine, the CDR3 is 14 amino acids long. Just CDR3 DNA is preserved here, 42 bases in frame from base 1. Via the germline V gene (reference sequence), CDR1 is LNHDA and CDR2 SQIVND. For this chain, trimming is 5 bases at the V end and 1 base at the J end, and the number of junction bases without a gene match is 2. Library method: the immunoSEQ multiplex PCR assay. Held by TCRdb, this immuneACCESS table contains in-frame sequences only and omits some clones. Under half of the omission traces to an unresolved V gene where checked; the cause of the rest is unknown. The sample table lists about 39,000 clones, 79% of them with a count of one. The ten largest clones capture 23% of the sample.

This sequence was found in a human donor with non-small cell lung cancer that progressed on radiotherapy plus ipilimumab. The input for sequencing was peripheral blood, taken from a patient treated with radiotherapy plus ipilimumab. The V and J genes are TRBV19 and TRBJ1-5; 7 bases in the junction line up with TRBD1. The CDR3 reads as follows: CASSDRASNQPQHF. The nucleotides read TGTGCCAGTAGTGACAGGGCCAGCAATCAGCCCCAGCATTTT.